This passage covers 16 T cell receptor beta chains from one sample sequenced in a study of metastatic and nonmetastatic thyroid tumors. TCRdb re-called the PCR reads with MiXCR. The data hold 55,000 or so clones, with about 15% observed a single time. Thyroid surgery took place with no prior treatment in any patient. Sequencing used blood. These receptors were obtained from a female donor with papillary thyroid cancer or a benign thyroid nodule (not recorded which). Some clones in this sample may be carry-over from other donors' samples.

This clone appeared many times. The chain has TRBV14 and TRBJ1-4; the D is unclear. The V end was cut by 1 base, the J end by 5 bases, with 14 bases between. CDR1 and CDR2 from the germline V gene are SGHDN and FVKESK. CDR3 length: 16 amino acids. The DNA for the CDR3 is TGTGCCAGCAGCCAAGGATTCCGCAGCGGGAATGAAAAACTGTTTTTT. Translation: CASSQGFRSGNEKLFF.

This clone has only a few counts. The chain carries TRBV6-1 and TRBJ1-6; 7 nucleotides align to TRBD1. The CDR3 covers 14 residues. The germline gives CDR1 MNHNS, CDR2 SASEGT. V was pared by 7 bases and J by 4 bases, with 4 bases of the junction left unmatched. CDR3 protein: CASKPGQYNSPLHF. The CDR3 region has the DNA TGTGCCAGCAAACCGGGACAGTATAATTCACCCCTCCACTTT.

This chain uses TRBV30 with TRBJ2-7; D remains unclear. CDR1 and CDR2 from the germline V gene are GTSNPN and SVGIG (reference sequence). The CDR3 is 10 amino acids. This CDR3 reads CPRLLDEQYF. The CDR3 nucleotides read TGTCCCCGGCTTCTTGACGAGCAGTACTTC.

This clone is deemed medium-sized. The chain links TRBV6-5 to TRBJ1-1; 7 bases are a match to TRBD1. From germline, CDR1 is MNHEY and CDR2 SVGAGI. J lost 3 bases, V lost 2 bases, and 6 bases had no gene match. This CDR3 region has 15 residues. CDR3: CASSYTQGVDTEAFF. As DNA, the CDR3 is TGTGCCAGCAGTTACACGCAGGGGGTAGACACTGAAGCTTTCTTT.

V usage is TRBV28 and J usage is TRBJ2-6, with D possibly matching TRBD1 (5 bases). Germline loops: CDR1 MDHEN, CDR2 SYDVKM. CDR3 length: 15 residues. V lost 8 bases and J 0 bases, leaving 11 bases between the germline ends. CDR3 loop: CASGSQVSGANVLTF. DNA of the CDR3: TGTGCCAGCGGTTCACAGGTCTCTGGGGCCAACGTCCTGACTTTC.

This clone showed up many times. The genes are TRBV5-6 and TRBJ2-7; possible D gene TRBD2, 6 bases. The germline V gene has CDR1 SGHDT and CDR2 YYEEEE. The CDR3 is 16 residues long. Trimming left V 4 bases short and J 3 bases short, with 20 bases between. CDR3 protein: CASSDRTKGTFYEQYF. DNA for the CDR3: TGTGCCAGCAGCGACCGGACAAAGGGGACTTTCTACGAGCAGTACTTC. The whole variable domain, remainder taken from reference TRBV5-6 and TRBJ2-7, is DAGVTQSPTHLIKTRGQQVTLRCSPKSGHDTVSWYQQALGQGPQFIFQYYEEEERQRGNFPDRFSGHQFPNYSSELNVNALLLGDSALYLCASSDRTKGTFYEQYFGPGTRLTVT.

Ten or more counts support this clone. The chain couples TRBV24-1 to TRBJ2-3; 11 bases are shared with TRBD2. The CDR3 loop spans 16 amino acids. V lost 4 bases, J lost 5 bases, and 7 bases stayed unmatched. The germline CDR1 and CDR2 sequences are KGHDR and SFDVKD. CDR3 amino acids: CATSEPLAGVRDTQYF. The DNA for the CDR3 is TGTGCCACCAGTGAGCCACTAGCGGGAGTTCGAGATACGCAGTATTTT.

This chain links TRBV30 with TRBJ1-2, with D perhaps matching TRBD1 (6 bases). This CDR3 is built from 15 residues. V was trimmed by 2 bases and J by 2 bases, leaving 15 bases between them. Germline-derived CDR1 and CDR2 are GTSNPN and SVGIG (reference sequence). CDR3 region: CAWSNHRVLNYGYTF. As DNA, the CDR3 is TGTGCCTGGAGTAATCACAGGGTACTAAACTATGGCTACACCTTC.

The sample holds many counts of this clone. Other DNA sequences in the same sample also yield this CDR3. The rearrangement uses TRBV20-1 and TRBJ2-3; D may correspond to TRBD1 or TRBD2 (5 bases each). Germline values: CDR1 DFQATT, CDR2 SNEGSKA (reference sequence). V was shortened by 6 bases and J by 2 bases, with 15 bases between the two germline ends. The CDR3 is 14 residues long. Here the CDR3 reads CSAASGRSTDTQYF. In DNA, the CDR3 is TGCAGTGCCGCCTCGGGACGGTCCACAGATACGCAGTATTTT.

This clone was detected ten times or more. The V and J genes are TRBV4-1 and TRBJ2-1, with a possible D match to TRBD2 (6 bases). This CDR3 has 16 residues. V gave up 0 bases and J gave up 8 bases, with 17 bases separating them. CDR1 is MGHRA, CDR2 YSYEKL, per germline. The CDR3 DNA reads TGCGCCAGCAGCCAAGAAACATGGCGGGGTTTTGATGAGCAGTTCTTC. Amino acid sequence: CASSQETWRGFDEQFF.

This clone was seen many times. This chain links TRBV3-1 with TRBJ2-1, with D possibly TRBD1 on 6 matching bases. Germline V gene lookup returns CDR1 LGHDT and CDR2 YNNKEL (reference sequence). The V gene lost 3 bases and the J gene lost 0 bases, with 12 bases spanning the gap. This CDR3 spans 16 amino acids. CDR3 coding DNA: TGTGCCAGCAGCCATGGGTTCAGGGGCTCCTACAATGAGCAGTTCTTC. Residues: CASSHGFRGSYNEQFF.

This clone was recorded at least ten times. The CDR3 DNA is TGTGCCAGCAGCCAAGATCTTAGCAGGGTGGAGACCCAGTACTTC. Translated, it gives CASSQDLSRVETQYF. The V and J genes are TRBV3-1 and TRBJ2-5; weak D call: TRBD1 (5 bases). CDR3 length equals 15 residues. Trimming took off 0 bases at V and 5 bases at J, with 13 bases between the two ends. Germline CDR1 and CDR2: LGHDT and YNNKEL (reference sequence).

This clone has more than one count but fewer than ten. The identical CDR3 is also encoded by other nucleotide sequences in the sample. The chain employs TRBV5-1 and TRBJ2-7; D might be TRBD1 (7 bases). There are 15 residues in the CDR3. Trimming removed 3 bases from V and 3 bases from J, with 16 bases in between. The germline CDR1 and CDR2 sequences are SGHRS and YFSETQ. The CDR3 reads CASSWGDRGVYEQYF. The CDR3 nucleotides read TGCGCCAGCAGCTGGGGGGACAGAGGGGTCTACGAGCAGTACTTC.

This clone was counted at least ten times. The chain joins TRBV2 to TRBJ2-1, with 11 nucleotides matching TRBD2. The trim removed 5 bases at V and 7 bases at J, leaving 7 bases unmatched. This CDR3 region has 15 residues. CDR1 is SNHLY and CDR2 is FYNNEI in the germline V gene. The CDR3 region has the DNA TGTGCCAGCAGTCTACTAGCGGGAGTTGCGAATGAGCAGTTCTTC. Encoded protein: CASSLLAGVANEQFF.

To note about this clone: This likely comes from a read error, as the CDR3 has no conserved phenylalanine or tryptophan at its end. V and J are TRBV27 and TRBJ2-7, with D perhaps assigned TRBD1 or TRBD2 (6 bases each). Germline loops: CDR1 MNHEY, CDR2 SMNVEV (reference sequence). The length of the CDR3 is 14 residues. V gave up 8 bases and J gave up 4 bases, with 18 bases separating them. This chain's CDR3 is CASGLGGGEYEQYL. The CDR3 DNA sequence: TGTGCCAGCGGGCTAGGAGGGGGTGAATACGAGCAGTACCTC.

There are many counts of this clone. This chain links TRBV5-1 with TRBJ2-7; D call uncertain. Germline V gene data show CDR1 as SGHRS and CDR2 as YFSETQ. This CDR3 contains 15 residues. V was pared by 0 bases and J by 0 bases, with 10 bases between. The DNA for the CDR3 is TGCGCCAGCAGCTTGGGCATCACGACCTCCTACGAGCAGTACTTC. Its protein is CASSLGITTSYEQYF.